This T cell receptor (beta chain) was obtained from a study of a mutant IDH1 vaccine in newly diagnosed glioma. Remarks on this clone: Its antigen is unknown.

The CDR3 length is 13 residues. Losses at the gene ends were 5 bases for V and 4 bases for J; bases not matched to a gene: 2. Germline CDR1 reads MNHEY; CDR2 reads SVGAGI. This sample's time point: week 35, safety follow-up. The vaccine gave 300 ug of a 20-mer mutant IDH1 peptide subcutaneously per dose. The protocol was immunoSEQ multiplex PCR, while the TCRdb copy is restricted to in-frame clones and leaves out a portion. Altogether tens of thousands of clones are present, approximately 81% being singletons, with the ten largest covering roughly 5%. The chain is built from TRBV6-5 and TRBJ2-7, with 10 bases fitting TRBD2. Sequencing used PBMCs, obtained from a glioma patient whose treatment included an IDH1 peptide vaccine. The TCR sequence derives from a woman in her forties with glioma. Some clones in this sample may be carry-over from other donors' samples. CDR3: CASSTSGTYEQYF. The DNA of the CDR3 is TGTGCCAGCAGTACTAGCGGGACGTACGAGCAGTACTTC.